This record covers a single T cell receptor beta chain. The CDR3 length is 15 residues. In germline, CDR1 is LGHDT, CDR2 YNNKEL (reference sequence). Trimming at V came to 6 bases and at J to 3 bases, leaving 4 bases not matched to a gene. This sample is part of a study of blood T cell repertoires in COVID-19. This table comes from immunoSEQ multiplex PCR, and its TCRdb copy is limited to in-frame clones, with some not included. The table shows 200,000 to 300,000 clones, with around 87% occurring only once. Allocation to cohorts depended on clinical history reported by the participants. The V and J genes are TRBV3-1 (or the pseudogene TRBV3-2) and TRBJ2-1; 11 bases are shared with TRBD2. This TCR came from a woman between 35 and 50 years old with acute COVID-19. The material sequenced was PBMCs or T cells enriched from blood (not recorded which). CDR3 DNA: TGTGCCAGCAGTACTACTAGCGGGAGCTACAATGAGCAGTTCTTC. As protein: CASSTTSGSYNEQFF.